This T cell receptor (beta chain) is drawn from a study of T cells in Graves' hyperthyroidism and ophthalmopathy. Diagnosing involved the use of clinical symptoms, serum thyroxine and TRAb, thyroid ultrasound and orbital computed tomography. Study results and caveats: Among clonotypes expanded in thyroid above 0.001, most were also found in blood.

As to this clonotype: Its target is unknown.

The CDR3 spans 15 residues. CDR1 and CDR2 (germline): LNHDA, SQIVND (reference sequence). V shed 0 bases and J shed 6 bases, with 12 bases lying between them. Amplified TCR beta CDR3 regions derived from RNA transcripts. The HTBI primer set served for first-round RT-PCR of the TCR CDR3. TCRdb reprocessed the multiplex PCR reads with MiXCR, giving one entry per CDR3 protein. The data hold 600,000 or so distinct CDR3 sequences, with 13% to 15% observed a single time. Sequenced: blood. The receptor comes from a woman aged 45-65 years with Graves' ophthalmopathy. The J gene is TRBJ2-1, the V gene TRBV19; no firm D call. Written as DNA, the CDR3 is TGTGCCAGTAGTATAGACCAGATGACACTCAATGAGCAGTTCTTC. Translated: CASSIDQMTLNEQFF.